A selection of T cell receptor beta chains follows, all from one sample in a study of a mutant IDH1 vaccine in newly diagnosed glioma. The method was immunoSEQ multiplex PCR; TCRdb's version includes in-frame clones alone and lacks a portion of them. Of tens of thousands of clones listed, 85% are singletons. These receptors have no identified antigens. The specimen comprised PBMCs, sampled from a glioma patient whose treatment included an IDH1 peptide vaccine. These TCRs come from a man aged 25-40 years with glioma. Some clones in this sample may be carry-over from other donors' samples. Both conserved end residues are part of each CDR3. The D gene is left open where the match is weak.

TRBD1	TRBV9	TRBJ2-7	TGTGCCAGCAGCGTAGGCCGACAGGGGGCGCGGTACGAGCAGTACTTC	CASSVGRQGARYEQYF
NA	TRBV19	TRBJ2-5	TGTGCCAGTAGTATCGTTAAACAGGAGACCCAGTACTTC	CASSIVKQETQYF
NA	TRBV19	TRBJ1-2	TGTGCCAGTAGCACACAAACAGGGGGCTACACCTTC	CASSTQTGGYTF
NA	TRBV29-1	TRBJ1-2	TGCAGCGTGGATGACACGCGAGCTAACTATGGCTACACCTTC	CSVDDTRANYGYTF
NA	TRBV27	TRBJ2-1	TGTGCCAGCGGACGGGCAGGGGTAAACAATGAGCAGTTCTTC	CASGRAGVNNEQFF
NA	TRBV19	TRBJ1-2	TGTGCCAGTAGTAAGGAACAAGGGGGGTCGCCCGGCTACACCTTC	CASSKEQGGSPGYTF
NA	TRBV5-6	TRBJ1-2	TGTGCCAGCAGCGGAAGGACGGTTAACTATGGCTACACCTTC	CASSGRTVNYGYTF
NA	TRBV7-2	TRBJ2-5	TGTGCCAGCAGCCCTGACTCTCGGGAGACCCAGTACTTC	CASSPDSRETQYF
NA	TRBV18	TRBJ1-1	TGTGCCAGCTCACCATTTGGTTTGGAGTTGGGGACTGAAGCTTTCTTT	CASSPFGLELGTEAFF
TRBD1	TRBV4-1	TRBJ1-2	TGCGCCAGCAGCCAACCGGGACAGTCCTATGGCTACACCTTC	CASSQPGQSYGYTF
TRBD2	TRBV19	TRBJ2-1	TGTGCCAGTAGTATGACTAGCGGGGGGTCCACTTACAATGAGCAGTTCTTC	CASSMTSGGSTYNEQFF
NA	TRBV5-1	TRBJ2-7	TGCGCCAGCAGCAAAGCCGGACCCTCGAGCTCCTACGAGCAGTACTTC	CASSKAGPSSSYEQYF
NA	TRBV13	TRBJ2-3	TGTGCCAGCAGCTTGGGGACAGATACGCAGTATTTT	CASSLGTDTQYF